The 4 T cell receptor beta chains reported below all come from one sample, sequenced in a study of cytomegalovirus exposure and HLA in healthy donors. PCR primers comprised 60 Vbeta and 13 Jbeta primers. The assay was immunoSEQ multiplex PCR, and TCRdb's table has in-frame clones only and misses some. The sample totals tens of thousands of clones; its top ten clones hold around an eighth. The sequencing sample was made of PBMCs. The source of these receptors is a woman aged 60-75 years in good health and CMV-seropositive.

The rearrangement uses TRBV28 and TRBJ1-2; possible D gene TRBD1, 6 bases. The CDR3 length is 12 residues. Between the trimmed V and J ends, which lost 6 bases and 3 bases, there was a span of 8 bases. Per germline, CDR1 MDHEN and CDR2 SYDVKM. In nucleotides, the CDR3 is TGTGCCAGCAGGGACAGCGACTATGGCTACACCTTC. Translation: CASRDSDYGYTF.

CDR3 loop: CASSIGQVFNQPQHF. In DNA, the CDR3 is TGTGCCAGTAGTATAGGGCAGGTCTTTAATCAGCCCCAGCATTTT. The chain is built from TRBV19 and TRBJ1-5, with D unresolved. The CDR3 has 15 residues. Trimming pared 1 base from V and 4 bases from J, leaving 11 bases between. The germline V gene encodes CDR1 LNHDA and CDR2 SQIVND (reference sequence).

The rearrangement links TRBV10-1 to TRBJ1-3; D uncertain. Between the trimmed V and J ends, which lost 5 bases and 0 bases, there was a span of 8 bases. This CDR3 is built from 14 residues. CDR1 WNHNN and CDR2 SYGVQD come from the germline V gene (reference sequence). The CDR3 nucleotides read TGCGCCAGCAGTCCCGCCGGCTCTGGAAACACCATATATTTT. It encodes CASSPAGSGNTIYF.

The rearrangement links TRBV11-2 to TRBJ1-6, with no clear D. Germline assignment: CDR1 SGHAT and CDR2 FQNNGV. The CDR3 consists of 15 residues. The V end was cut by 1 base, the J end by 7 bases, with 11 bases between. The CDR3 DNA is TGTGCCAGCAGCTTAGGGGCAGTGATAAATTCACCCCTCCACTTT. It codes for CASSLGAVINSPLHF.